This TCR beta chain was recorded in a study of identical twins. Points on this clonotype: The antigen remains undetermined.

Per germline, CDR1 KGHSH and CDR2 LQKENI. This CDR3 has 15 amino acids. V was trimmed by 2 bases and J by 8 bases, leaving 18 bases between them. TCRdb fed the 5' RACE reads into MiXCR, producing one record per CDR3 protein. The sample lists 1.5 million to 2 million distinct CDR3 sequences, less than 40% occurring once. The donor group consisted entirely of healthy Caucasians. Findings of the study overall: Cross-sectional statistics, not tracking of the same donors, supported the conclusions. The degree of excess twin sharing was weaker in beta out-of-frame sequences. With monozygotic twins, out-of-frame TCR alpha sharing exceeded what models estimated.

The sequencing sample was made of cord blood. This receptor was taken from a newborn girl in good health. The chain carries TRBV18 and TRBJ1-2; TRBD1 might be the D (5 bases). The CDR3 region has the DNA TGTGCCAGCTCACCAACGCTACAGGCTAGTGACGGCTACACCTTC. Protein sequence: CASSPTLQASDGYTF.